The entry that follows covers one T cell receptor beta chain sequence. The germline V and J ends were trimmed by 5 bases and 3 bases, with 9 bases remaining between them. There are 13 residues in the CDR3. Per germline, CDR1 MNHEY and CDR2 SVGEGT. Using immunoSEQ multiplex PCR, the repertoire was profiled, and TCRdb retains in-frame clones only, with some absent. Of roughly 120,000 clones in the sample, roughly 90% were seen once. The sample belongs to a study of blood T cell repertoires in COVID-19. The chain couples TRBV6-2 or TRBV6-3 to TRBJ2-3; D possibly corresponds to TRBD1 (6 bases). The TCR was taken from a woman aged 70-85 years who had recovered from COVID-19. Sequencing was carried out using peripheral blood. CDR3 nucleotide sequence: TGTGCCAGCAGTCCACAGGGAACAGATACGCAGTATTTT. As protein: CASSPQGTDTQYF.